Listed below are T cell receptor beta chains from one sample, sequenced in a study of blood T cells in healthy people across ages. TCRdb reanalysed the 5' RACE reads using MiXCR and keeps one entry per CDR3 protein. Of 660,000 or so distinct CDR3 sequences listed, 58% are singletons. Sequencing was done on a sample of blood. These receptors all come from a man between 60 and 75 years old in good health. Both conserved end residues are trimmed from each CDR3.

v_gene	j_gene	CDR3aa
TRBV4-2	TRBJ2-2	ASSRGQGVTGELF
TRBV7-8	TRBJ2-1	ASARGTGHNEQF
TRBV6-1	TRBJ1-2	ASSEGLARFLGYT
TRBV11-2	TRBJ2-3	ASRDRPSTDTQY
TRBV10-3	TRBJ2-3	AIRFRDRGLDTQY
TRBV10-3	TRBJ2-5	AISLLDRETQY
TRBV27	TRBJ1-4	ASSSPYRGEGEKLF
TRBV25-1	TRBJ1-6	ASSNLGQSNSPLH
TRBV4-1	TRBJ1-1	ASSQYKGVNTEAF
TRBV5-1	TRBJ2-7	ASSLGPPGLAGSYERY
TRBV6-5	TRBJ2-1	ANSSRGLAGVPGEQF
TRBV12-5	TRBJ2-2	ASGLAPNTGELF
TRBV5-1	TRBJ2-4	ASSRVGGGIKNIQY
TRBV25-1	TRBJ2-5	ASSERGVETQY
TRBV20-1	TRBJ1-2	SARVRDGDYGYT
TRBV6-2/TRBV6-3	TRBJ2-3	ASSSRADSTDTQY
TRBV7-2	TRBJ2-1	ASTLWSGGAYNVQF
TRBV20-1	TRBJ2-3	SASGLAGVHTDTQY
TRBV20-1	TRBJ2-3	SARDPRSGADTQY
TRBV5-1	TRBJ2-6	ASSVRQGSGANVLT
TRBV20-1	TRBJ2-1	SAGGTSGARNEQF
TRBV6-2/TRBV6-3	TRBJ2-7	ASSYMGRGFDEQY
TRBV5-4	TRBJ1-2	ASSLGVRRDYT
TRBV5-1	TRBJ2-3	ASSFSSGGPDTQY
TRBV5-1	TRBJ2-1	ASSLEPTGEISYNEQF
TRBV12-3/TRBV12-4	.	ASSFLDEQY
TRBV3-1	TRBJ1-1	ASSQGAGNTEAF
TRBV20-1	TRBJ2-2	SASRGGWAGELF
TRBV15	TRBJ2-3	ATSRVQRGVPSPTDTQY
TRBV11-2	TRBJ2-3	ASSLAERGTDTQY
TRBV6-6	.	ASSSRGSPLDEQY
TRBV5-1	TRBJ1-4	ASSLHGTATNEKLF
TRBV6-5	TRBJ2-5	ASSYSASPRGTQY
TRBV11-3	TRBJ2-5	ASSLGSAFQETQY
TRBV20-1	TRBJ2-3	SAPRLAGGSTDTQY
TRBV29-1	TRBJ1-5	SVAGGRDQPQH
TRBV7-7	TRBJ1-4	ASSPGVGGGNEKLF
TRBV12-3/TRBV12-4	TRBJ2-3	ASSLGAGPGYTQY
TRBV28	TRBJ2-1	ASSPGGGYYNEQF
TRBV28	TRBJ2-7	ASSSGQGLDEQY
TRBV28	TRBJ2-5	ASRNRDQETQY
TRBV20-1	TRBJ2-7	SARDYGPHGGSGYEQY